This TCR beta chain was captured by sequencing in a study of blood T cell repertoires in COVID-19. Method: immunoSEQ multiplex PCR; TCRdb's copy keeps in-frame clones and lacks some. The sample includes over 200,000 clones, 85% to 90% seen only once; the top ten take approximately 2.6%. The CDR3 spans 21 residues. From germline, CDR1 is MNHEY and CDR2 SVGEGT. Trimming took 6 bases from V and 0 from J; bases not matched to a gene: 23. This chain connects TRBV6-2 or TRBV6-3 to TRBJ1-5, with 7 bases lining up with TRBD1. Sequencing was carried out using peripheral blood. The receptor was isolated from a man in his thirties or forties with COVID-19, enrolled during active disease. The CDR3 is CASSLILRGQSNLYSNQPQHF. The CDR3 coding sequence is TGTGCCAGCAGCCTAATATTGAGGGGACAGTCGAATCTTTATAGCAATCAGCCCCAGCATTTT.